This T cell receptor (beta chain) was retrieved from a study of blood T cells in healthy people across ages. Donors each provided approximately 9.6 milliliters of peripheral blood. With a J-beta primer mix and a sample-barcoded 5' primer, a second PCR ran about 7 to 11 cycles. MiXCR, run by TCRdb on the 5' RACE reads, gives a single entry per CDR3 protein. Of about 1,400,000 distinct CDR3 sequences detected, roughly 40% appear once; the ten largest clones hold 7.9%. Trimming removed 6 bases from V and 7 bases from J, with 18 bases in between. Germline V gene lookup returns CDR1 MDHEN and CDR2 SYDVKM. The CDR3 is 15 amino acids. This clonotype showed up just once.

The sample was blood. The gene calls are TRBV28 and TRBJ2-2; D may be TRBD1 (6 bases). The clonotype comes from a young woman in good health. CDR3: CASSRDTSDDGELFF. CDR3 nucleotides: TGTGCCAGCAGCCGGGACACCAGTGATGACGGGGAGCTGTTTTTT.